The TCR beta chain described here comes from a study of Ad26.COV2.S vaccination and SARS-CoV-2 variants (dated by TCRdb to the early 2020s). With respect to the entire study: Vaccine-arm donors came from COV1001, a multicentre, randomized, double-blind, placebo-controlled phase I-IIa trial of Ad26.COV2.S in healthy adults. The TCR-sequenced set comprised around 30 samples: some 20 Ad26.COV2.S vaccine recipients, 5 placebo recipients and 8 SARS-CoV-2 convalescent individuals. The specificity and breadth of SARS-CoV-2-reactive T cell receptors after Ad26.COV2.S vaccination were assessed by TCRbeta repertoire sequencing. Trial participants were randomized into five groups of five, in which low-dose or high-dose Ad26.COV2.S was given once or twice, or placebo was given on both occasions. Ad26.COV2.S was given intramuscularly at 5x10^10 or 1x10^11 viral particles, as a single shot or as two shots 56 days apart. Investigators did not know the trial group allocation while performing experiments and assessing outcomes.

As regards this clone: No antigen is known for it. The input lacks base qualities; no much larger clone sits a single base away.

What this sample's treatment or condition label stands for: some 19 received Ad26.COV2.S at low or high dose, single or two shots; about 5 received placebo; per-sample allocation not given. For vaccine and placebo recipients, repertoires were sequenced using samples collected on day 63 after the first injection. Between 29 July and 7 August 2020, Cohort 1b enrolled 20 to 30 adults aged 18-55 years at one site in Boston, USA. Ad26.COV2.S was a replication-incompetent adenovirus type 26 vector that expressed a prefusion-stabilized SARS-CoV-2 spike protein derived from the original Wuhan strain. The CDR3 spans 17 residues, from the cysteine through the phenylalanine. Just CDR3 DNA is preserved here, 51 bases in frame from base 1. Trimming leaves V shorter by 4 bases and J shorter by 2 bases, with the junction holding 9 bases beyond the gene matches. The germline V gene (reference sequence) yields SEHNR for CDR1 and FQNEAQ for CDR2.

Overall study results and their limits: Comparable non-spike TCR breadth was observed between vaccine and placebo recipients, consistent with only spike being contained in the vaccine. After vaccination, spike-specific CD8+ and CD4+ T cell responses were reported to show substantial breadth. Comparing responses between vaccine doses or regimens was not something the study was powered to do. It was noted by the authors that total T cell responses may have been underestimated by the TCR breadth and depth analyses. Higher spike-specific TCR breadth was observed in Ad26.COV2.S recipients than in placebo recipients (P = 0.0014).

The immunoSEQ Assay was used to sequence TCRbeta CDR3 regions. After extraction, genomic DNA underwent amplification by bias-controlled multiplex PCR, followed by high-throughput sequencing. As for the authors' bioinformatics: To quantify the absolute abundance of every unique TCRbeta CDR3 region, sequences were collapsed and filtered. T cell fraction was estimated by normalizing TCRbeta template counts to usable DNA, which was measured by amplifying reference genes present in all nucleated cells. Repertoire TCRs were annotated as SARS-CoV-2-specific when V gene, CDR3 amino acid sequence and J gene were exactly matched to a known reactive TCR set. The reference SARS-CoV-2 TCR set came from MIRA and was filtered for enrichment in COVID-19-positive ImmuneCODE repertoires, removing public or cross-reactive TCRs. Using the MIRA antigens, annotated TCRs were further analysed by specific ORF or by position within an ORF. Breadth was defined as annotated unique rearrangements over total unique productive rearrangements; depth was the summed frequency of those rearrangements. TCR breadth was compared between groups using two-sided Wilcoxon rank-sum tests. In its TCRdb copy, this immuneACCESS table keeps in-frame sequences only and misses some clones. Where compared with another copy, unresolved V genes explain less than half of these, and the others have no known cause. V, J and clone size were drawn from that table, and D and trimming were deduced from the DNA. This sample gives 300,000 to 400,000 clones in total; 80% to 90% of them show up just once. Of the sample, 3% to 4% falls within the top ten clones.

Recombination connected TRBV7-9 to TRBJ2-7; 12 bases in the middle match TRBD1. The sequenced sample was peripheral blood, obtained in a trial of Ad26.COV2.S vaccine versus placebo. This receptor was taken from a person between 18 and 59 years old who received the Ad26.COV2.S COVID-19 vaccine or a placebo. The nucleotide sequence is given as TGTGCCAGCAGCTCGCCGGGACAGGGGGCTTTGGCCTACGAGCAGTACTTC. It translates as CASSSPGQGALAYEQYF. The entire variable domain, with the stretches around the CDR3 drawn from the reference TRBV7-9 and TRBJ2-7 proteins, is DTGVSQNPRHKITKRGQNVTFRCDPISEHNRLYWYRQTLGQGPEFLTYFQNEAQLEKSRLLSDRFSAERPKGSFSTLEIQRTEQGDSAMYLCASSSPGQGALAYEQYFGPGTRLTVT.